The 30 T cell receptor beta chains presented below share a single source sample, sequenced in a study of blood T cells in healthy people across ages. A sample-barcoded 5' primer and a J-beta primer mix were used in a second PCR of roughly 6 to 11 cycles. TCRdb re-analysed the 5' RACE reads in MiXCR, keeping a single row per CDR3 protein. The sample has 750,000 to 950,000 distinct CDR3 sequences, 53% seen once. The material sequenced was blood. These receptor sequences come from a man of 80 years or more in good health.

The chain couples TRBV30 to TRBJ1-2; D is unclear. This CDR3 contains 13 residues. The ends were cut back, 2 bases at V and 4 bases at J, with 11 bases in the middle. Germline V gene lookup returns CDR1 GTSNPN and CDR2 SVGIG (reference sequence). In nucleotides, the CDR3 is TGTGCCTGGAGTCCCATCTCGGGCTATGGCTACACCTTC. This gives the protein CAWSPISGYGYTF.

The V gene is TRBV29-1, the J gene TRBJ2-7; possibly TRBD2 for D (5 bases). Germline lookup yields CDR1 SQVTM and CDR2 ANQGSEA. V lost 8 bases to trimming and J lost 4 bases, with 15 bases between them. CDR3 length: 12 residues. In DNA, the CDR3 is TGCAGCATAACACCGGGCGGGTACGAGCAGTACTTC. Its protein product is CSITPGGYEQYF.

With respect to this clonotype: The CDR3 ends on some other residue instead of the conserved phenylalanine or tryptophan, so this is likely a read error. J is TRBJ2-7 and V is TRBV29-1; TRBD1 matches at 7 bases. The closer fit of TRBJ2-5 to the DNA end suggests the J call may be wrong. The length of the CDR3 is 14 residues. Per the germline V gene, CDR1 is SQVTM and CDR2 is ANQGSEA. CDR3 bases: TGCAGCGTCGGCCGACGACAGGGCGGGGAGACCCAGTACTTG. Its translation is CSVGRRQGGETQYL.

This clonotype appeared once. The CDR3 coding sequence is TGTGCCAGCAGTTACTGGACAGGGGGTACCGGGGAGCTGTTTTTT. It yields the protein CASSYWTGGTGELFF. V and J are TRBV6-2 or TRBV6-3 and TRBJ2-2, with TRBD1 matching 10 bases. The CDR3 extends over 15 amino acids. Germline assignment: CDR1 MNHEY and CDR2 SVGEGT. Losses at the gene ends were 1 base for V and 5 bases for J; bases not matched to a gene: 1.

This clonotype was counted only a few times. Written as DNA, the CDR3 is TGCAGTGCGGAGACGGGGACAGGGGGCCGATATAGCAATCAGCCCCAGCATTTT. Amino acids: CSAETGTGGRYSNQPQHF. The genes are TRBV20-1 and TRBJ1-5; 12 nucleotides align to TRBD1. Germline V gene sequence: CDR1 DFQATT, CDR2 SNEGSKA (reference sequence). Trimming at V came to 6 bases and at J to 0 bases, leaving 12 bases not matched to a gene. The CDR3 has 18 amino acids.

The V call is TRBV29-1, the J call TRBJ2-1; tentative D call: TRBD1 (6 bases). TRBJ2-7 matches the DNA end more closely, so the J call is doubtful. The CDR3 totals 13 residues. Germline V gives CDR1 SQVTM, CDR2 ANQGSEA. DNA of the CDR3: TGCAGCGTTGAATTGGGACACCGAGGCGAGCAGTACTTC. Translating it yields CSVELGHRGEQYF.

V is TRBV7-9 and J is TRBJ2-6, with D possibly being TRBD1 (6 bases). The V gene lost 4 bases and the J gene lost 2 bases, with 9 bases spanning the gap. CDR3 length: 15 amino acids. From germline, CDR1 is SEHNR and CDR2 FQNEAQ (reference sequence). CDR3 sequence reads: CASSWSGAGANVLTF. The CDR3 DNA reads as TGTGCCAGCAGCTGGTCAGGGGCTGGGGCCAACGTCCTGACTTTC.

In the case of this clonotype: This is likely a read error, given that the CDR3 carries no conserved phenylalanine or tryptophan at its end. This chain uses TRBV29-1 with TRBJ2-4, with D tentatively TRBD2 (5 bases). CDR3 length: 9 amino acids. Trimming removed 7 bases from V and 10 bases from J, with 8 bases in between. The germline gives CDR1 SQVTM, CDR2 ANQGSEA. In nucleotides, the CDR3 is TGCAGCGATCGCGGGATTCAGTACGTC. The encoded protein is CSDRGIQYV.

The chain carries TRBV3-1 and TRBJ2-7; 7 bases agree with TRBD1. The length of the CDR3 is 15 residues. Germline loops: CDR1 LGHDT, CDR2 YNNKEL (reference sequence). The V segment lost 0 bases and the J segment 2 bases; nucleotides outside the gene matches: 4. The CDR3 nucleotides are TGTGCCAGCAGCCAAGACTTGGGACAGCCCTACGAGCAGTACTTC. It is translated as CASSQDLGQPYEQYF.

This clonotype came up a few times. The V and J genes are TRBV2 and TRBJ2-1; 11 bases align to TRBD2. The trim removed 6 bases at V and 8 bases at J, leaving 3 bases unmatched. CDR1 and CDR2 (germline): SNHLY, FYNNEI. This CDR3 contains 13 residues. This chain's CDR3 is CASRTSGKHEQFF. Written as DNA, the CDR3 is TGTGCCAGCAGGACTAGCGGGAAACATGAGCAGTTCTTC.

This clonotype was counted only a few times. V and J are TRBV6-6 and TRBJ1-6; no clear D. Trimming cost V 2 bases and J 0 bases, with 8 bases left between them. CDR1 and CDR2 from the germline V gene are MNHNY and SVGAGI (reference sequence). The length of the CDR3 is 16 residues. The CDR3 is CASSYGQSSYNSPLHF. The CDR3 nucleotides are TGTGCCAGCAGTTACGGGCAAAGCTCCTATAATTCACCCCTCCACTTT.

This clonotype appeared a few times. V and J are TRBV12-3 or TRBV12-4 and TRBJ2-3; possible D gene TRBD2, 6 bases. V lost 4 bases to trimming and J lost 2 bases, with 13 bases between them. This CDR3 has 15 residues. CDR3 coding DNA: TGTGCCAGCAGTTCCCGGGCGGGGACCACAGATACGCAGTATTTT. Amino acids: CASSSRAGTTDTQYF.

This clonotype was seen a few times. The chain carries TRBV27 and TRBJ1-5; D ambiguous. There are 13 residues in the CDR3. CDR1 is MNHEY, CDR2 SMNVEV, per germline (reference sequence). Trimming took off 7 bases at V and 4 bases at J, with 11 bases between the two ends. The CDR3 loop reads CASKTTGNQPQHF. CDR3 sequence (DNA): TGTGCCAGCAAAACGACCGGGAATCAGCCCCAGCATTTT.

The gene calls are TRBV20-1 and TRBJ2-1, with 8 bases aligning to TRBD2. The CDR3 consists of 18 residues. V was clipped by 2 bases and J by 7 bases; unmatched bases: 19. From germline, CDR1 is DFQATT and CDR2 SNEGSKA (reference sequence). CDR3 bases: TGCAGTGCTAGACAGCTGGGAGCGGGAGTTGGTTTTCTGAATGAGCAGTTCTTC. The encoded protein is CSARQLGAGVGFLNEQFF.

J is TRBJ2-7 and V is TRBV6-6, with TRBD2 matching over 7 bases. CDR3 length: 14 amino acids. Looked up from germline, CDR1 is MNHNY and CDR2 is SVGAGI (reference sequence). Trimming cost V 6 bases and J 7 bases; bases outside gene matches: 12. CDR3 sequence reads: CASSRDYLVWEQYF. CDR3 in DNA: TGTGCCAGCAGCCGGGACTACCTTGTATGGGAGCAGTACTTC.

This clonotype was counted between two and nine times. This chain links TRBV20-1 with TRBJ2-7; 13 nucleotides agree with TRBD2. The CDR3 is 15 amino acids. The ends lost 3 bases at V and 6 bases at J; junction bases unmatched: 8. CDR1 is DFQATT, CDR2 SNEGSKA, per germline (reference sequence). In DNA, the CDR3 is TGCAGTGCTAGTTGGACTAGCGGGAGCCAAGGCGAGCAGTACTTC. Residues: CSASWTSGSQGEQYF.

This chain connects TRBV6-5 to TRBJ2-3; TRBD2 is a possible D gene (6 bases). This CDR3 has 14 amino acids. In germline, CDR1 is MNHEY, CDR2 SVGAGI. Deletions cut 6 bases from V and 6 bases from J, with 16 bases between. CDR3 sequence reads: CASSEASVTDTQYF. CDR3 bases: TGTGCCAGCAGCGAAGCTAGCGTAACTGATACGCAGTATTTT.

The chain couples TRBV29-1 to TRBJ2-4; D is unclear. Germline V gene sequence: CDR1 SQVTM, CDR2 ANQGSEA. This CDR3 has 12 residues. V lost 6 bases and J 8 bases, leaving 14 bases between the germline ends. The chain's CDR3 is CSVWAPGDIQYF. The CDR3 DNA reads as TGCAGCGTGTGGGCCCCAGGAGACATTCAGTACTTC.

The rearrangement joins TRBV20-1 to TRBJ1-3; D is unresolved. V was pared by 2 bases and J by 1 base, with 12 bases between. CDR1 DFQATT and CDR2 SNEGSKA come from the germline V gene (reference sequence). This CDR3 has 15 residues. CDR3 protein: CSARPGKFSGNTIYF. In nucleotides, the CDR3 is TGCAGTGCTAGACCGGGCAAATTTTCTGGAAACACCATATATTTT.

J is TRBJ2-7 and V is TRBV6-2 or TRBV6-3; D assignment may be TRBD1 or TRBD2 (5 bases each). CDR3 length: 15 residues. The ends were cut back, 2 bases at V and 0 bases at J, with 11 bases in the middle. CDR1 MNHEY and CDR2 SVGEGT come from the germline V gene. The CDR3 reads CASSYGWDGSYEQYF. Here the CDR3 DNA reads TGTGCCAGCAGTTACGGTTGGGACGGCTCCTACGAGCAGTACTTC.

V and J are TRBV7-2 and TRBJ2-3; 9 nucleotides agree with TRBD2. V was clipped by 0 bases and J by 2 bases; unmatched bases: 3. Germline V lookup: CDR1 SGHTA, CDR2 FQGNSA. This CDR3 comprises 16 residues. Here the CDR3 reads CASSLALAGSTDTQYF. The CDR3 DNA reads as TGTGCCAGCAGCTTAGCCCTAGCGGGGTCCACAGATACGCAGTATTTT.

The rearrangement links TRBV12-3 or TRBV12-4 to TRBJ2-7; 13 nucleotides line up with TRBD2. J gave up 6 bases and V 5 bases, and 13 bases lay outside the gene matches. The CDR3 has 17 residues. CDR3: CASSRGTSGEWFREQYF. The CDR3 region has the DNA TGTGCCAGCAGTCGTGGGACTAGCGGGGAGTGGTTTCGCGAGCAGTACTTC.

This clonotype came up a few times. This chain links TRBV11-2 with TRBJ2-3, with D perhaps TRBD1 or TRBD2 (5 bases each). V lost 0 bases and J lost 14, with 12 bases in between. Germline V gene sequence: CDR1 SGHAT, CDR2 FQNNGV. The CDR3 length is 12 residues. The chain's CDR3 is CASSLDSGTPYF. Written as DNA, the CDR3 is TGTGCCAGCAGCTTAGATTCGGGGACCCCGTATTTT.

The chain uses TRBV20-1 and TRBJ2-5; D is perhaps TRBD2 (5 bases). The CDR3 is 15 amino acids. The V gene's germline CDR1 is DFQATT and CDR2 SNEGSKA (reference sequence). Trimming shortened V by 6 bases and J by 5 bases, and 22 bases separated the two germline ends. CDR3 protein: CSAQIVRARVETQYF. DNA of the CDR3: TGCAGTGCCCAGATCGTGAGGGCGCGAGTGGAGACCCAGTACTTC.

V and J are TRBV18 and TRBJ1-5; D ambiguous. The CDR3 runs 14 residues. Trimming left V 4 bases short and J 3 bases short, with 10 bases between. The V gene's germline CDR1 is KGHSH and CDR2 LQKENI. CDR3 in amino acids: CASSQGGNNQPQHF. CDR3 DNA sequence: TGTGCCAGCTCACAGGGAGGTAACAATCAGCCCCAGCATTTT.

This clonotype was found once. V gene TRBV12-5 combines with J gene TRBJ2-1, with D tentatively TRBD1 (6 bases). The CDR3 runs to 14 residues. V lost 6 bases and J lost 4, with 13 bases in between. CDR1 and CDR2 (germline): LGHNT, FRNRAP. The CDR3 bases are TGTGCTAGTGGCCTGGACAGAGCGTACAATGAGCAGTTCTTC. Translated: CASGLDRAYNEQFF. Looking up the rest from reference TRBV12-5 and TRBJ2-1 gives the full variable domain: DARVTQTPRHKVTEMGQEVTMRCQPILGHNTVFWYRQTMMQGLELLAYFRNRAPLDDSGMPKDRFSAEMPDATLATLKIQPSEPRDSAVYFCASGLDRAYNEQFFGPGTRLTVL.

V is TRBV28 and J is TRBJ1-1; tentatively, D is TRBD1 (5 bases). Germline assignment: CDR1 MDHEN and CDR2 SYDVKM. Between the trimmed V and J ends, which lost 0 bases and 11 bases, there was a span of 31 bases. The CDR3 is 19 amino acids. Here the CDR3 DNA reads TGTGCCAGCAGTTTATGGGGCGAGGGACGGCTTGAAAGGGTTGATTGGGCTTTCTTT. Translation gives CASSLWGEGRLERVDWAFF.

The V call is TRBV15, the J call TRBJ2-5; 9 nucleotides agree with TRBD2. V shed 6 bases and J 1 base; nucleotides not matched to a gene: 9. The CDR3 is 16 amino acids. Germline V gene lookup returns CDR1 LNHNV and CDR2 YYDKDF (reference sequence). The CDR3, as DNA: TGTGCCACCAGTGTCGCCCTAGCGGGGCTCCAAGAGACCCAGTACTTC. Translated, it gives CATSVALAGLQETQYF.

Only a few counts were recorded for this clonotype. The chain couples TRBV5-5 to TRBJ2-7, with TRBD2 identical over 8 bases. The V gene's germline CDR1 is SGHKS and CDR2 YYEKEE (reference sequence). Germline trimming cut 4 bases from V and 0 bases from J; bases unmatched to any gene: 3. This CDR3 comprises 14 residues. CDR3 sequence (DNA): TGTGCCAGCAGCGCCGGGACTAGCTCCTACGAGCAGTACTTC. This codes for CASSAGTSSYEQYF.

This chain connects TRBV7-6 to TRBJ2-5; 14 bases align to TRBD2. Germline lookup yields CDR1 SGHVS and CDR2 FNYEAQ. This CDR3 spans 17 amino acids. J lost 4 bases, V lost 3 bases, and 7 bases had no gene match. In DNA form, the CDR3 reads TGTGCCAGCAGCTTGTTGGGACTAGCGGGAGCGCCAGAGACCCAGTACTTC. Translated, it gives CASSLLGLAGAPETQYF.